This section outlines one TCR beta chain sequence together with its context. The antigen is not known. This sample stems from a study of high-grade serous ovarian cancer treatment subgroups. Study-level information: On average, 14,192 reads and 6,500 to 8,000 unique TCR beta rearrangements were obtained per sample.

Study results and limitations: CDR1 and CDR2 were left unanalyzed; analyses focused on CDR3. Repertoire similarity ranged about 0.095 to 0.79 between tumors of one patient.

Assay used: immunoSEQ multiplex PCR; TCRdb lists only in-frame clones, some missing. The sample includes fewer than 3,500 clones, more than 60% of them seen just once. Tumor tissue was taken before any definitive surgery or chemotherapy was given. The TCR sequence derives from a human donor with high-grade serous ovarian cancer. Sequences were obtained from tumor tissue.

The CDR3 sequence is CASSFAQKNTEAFF. The CDR3 coding sequence is TGTGCCAGCAGCTTCGCACAGAAGAACACTGAAGCTTTCTTT. This chain connects TRBV5-4 to TRBJ1-1; D is uncertain. V lost 2 bases, J lost 1 base, and 9 bases lay in between. The V gene's germline CDR1 is SGHNT and CDR2 YYREEE (reference sequence). The CDR3 loop spans 14 amino acids.